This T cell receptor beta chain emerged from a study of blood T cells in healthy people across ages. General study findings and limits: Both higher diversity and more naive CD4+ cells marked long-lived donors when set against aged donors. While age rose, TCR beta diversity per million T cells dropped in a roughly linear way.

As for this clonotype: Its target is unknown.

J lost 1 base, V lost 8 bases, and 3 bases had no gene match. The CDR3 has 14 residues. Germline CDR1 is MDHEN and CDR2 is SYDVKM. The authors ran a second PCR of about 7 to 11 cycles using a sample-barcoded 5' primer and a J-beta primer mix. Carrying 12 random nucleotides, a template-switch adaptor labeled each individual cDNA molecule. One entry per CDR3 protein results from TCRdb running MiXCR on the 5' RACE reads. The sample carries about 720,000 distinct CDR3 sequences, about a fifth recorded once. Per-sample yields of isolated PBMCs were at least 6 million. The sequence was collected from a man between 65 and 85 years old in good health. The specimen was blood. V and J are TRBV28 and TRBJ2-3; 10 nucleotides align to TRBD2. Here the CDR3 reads CASLSGGRTDTQYF. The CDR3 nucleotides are TGTGCCAGCCTTAGCGGGGGGCGCACAGATACGCAGTATTTT.